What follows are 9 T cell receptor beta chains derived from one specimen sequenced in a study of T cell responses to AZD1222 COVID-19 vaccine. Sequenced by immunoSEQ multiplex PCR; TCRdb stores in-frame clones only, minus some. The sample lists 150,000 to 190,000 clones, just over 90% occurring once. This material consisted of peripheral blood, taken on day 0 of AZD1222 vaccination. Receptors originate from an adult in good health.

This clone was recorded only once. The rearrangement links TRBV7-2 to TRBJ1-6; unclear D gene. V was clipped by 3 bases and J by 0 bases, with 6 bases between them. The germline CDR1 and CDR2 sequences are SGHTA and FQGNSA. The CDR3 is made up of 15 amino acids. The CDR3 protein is CASSLGNSYNSPLHF. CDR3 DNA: TGTGCCAGCAGCTTGGGGAACTCCTATAATTCACCCCTCCACTTT.

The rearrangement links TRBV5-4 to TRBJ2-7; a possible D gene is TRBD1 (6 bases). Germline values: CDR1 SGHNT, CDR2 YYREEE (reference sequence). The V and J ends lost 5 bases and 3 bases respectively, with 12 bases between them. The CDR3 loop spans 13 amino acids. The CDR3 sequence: CASSSPRGYEQYF. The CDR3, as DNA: TGTGCCAGCAGTTCCCCCAGGGGCTACGAGCAGTACTTC.

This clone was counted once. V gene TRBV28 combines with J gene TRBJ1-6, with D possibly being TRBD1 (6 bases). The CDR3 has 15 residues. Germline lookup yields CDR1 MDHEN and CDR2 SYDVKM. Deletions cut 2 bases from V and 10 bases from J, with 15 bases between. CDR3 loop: CASSLGGGRGSPLHF. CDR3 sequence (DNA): TGTGCCAGCAGTTTAGGGGGCGGACGAGGGTCACCCCTCCACTTT.

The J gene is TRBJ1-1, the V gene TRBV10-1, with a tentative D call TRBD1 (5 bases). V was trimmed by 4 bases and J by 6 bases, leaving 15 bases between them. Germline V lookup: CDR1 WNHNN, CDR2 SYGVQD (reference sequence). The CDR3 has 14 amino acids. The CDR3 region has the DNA TGCGCCAGCAGTGCTCCGCAGGGAATCGCTGAAGCTTTCTTT. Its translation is CASSAPQGIAEAFF.

The CDR3 coding sequence is TGTGCCAGCAGCCTCGGGAGGGCGGGGAGTCGCAATCAGCCCCAGCATTTT. It translates to CASSLGRAGSRNQPQHF. V gene TRBV3-1 (or the pseudogene TRBV3-2) combines with J gene TRBJ1-5; the D is unclear. The ends were cut back, 4 bases at V and 2 bases at J, with 18 bases in the middle. CDR1 and CDR2 (germline): LGHDT, YNNKEL (reference sequence). The CDR3 length is 17 residues.

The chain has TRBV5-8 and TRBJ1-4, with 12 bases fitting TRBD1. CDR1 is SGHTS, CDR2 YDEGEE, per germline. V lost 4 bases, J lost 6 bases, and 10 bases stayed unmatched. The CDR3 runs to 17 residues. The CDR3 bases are TGTGCCAGCAGCCTGGGGGACAGGGGGCGGGCTGATGAAAAACTGTTTTTT. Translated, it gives CASSLGDRGRADEKLFF.

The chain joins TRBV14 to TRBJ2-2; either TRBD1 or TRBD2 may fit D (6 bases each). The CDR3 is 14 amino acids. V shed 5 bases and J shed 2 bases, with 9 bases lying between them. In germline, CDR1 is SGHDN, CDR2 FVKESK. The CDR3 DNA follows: TGTGCCAGCAGCGCGGGGACAAACACCGGGGAGCTGTTTTTT. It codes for CASSAGTNTGELFF.

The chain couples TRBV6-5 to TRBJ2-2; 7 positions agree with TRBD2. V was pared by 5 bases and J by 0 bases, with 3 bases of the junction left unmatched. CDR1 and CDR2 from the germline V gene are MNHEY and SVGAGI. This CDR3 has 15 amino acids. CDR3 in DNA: TGTGCCAGCAGTCCAGGGAGGGCGAACACCGGGGAGCTGTTTTTT. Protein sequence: CASSPGRANTGELFF.

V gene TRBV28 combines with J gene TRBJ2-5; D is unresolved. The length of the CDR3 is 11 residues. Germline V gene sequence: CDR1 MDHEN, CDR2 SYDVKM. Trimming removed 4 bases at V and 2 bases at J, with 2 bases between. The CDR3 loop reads CASSSQETQYF. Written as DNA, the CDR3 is TGTGCCAGCAGTTCTCAAGAGACCCAGTACTTC.